Following are 13 T cell receptor beta chains from one sample sequenced in a study of response to subunit inactivated influenza vaccine. From the RT-PCR reads, TCRdb called clonotypes with MiXCR, one entry per CDR3 protein. The table lists some 160,000 distinct CDR3 sequences, approximately 11% of them singletons. Sequenced material: non-naive T cells sorted from PBMCs, taken more than 35 days after vaccination. All receptors come from a man in his fifties who received an inactivated influenza vaccine.

This clonotype showed up many times. The gene calls are TRBV7-9 and TRBJ2-1; D call uncertain. The V gene's germline CDR1 is SEHNR and CDR2 FQNEAQ (reference sequence). This CDR3 is built from 13 residues. V dropped 1 base and J dropped 6 bases, with 7 bases sitting between them. As DNA, the CDR3 is TGTGCCAGCAGCTTAGGAGCTGTCAATGAGCAGTTCTTC. Translating it yields CASSLGAVNEQFF.

The J gene is TRBJ2-1, the V gene TRBV5-6; no clear D gene. V shed 3 bases and J shed 5 bases, with 12 bases lying between them. The CDR3 consists of 14 residues. CDR1 and CDR2 from the germline V gene are SGHDT and YYEEEE. The CDR3 DNA reads TGTGCCAGCAGCTCACCCTACACGAACAATGAGCAGTTCTTC. Translated, it gives CASSSPYTNNEQFF.

The chain joins TRBV6-1 to TRBJ2-7; D gene unclear. Germline V CDR1 and CDR2: MNHNS, SASEGT. The germline V and J ends were trimmed by 6 bases and 3 bases, with 18 bases remaining between them. The CDR3 runs to 15 residues. The CDR3: CASRDAAAVRYEQYF. The CDR3 nucleotides read TGTGCCAGCAGGGATGCGGCGGCGGTGCGCTACGAGCAGTACTTC.

The rearrangement links TRBV7-2 to TRBJ2-2; D might be TRBD2 (5 bases). This CDR3 is built from 16 residues. V was pared by 5 bases and J by 6 bases, with 19 bases between. CDR1 is SGHTA and CDR2 is FQGNSA in the germline V gene. CDR3 nucleotide sequence: TGTGCCAGCAGCCACGCCTCCCGGGGAGAGGCCGGGGAGCTGTTTTTT. This gives the protein CASSHASRGEAGELFF. Full variable domain (rest looked up from reference TRBV7-2 and TRBJ2-2): GAGVSQSPSNKVTEKGKDVELRCDPISGHTALYWYRQSLGQGLEFLIYFQGNSAPDKSGLPSDRFSAERTGGSVSTLTIQRTQQEDSAVYLCASSHASRGEAGELFFGEGSRLTVL.

The sample holds a few counts of this clonotype. The chain recombines TRBV29-1 with TRBJ2-5; 11 bases agree with TRBD1. In germline, CDR1 is SQVTM, CDR2 ANQGSEA. This CDR3 is 13 amino acids long. The V and J ends lost 5 bases and 6 bases, in that order; junction bases with no gene match: 5. The CDR3 DNA reads TGCAGCGTTCGGGGGACAGGGGGTCAGACCCAGTACTTC. It is translated as CSVRGTGGQTQYF.

This clonotype was counted at least ten times. The rearrangement uses TRBV7-2 and TRBJ2-3; 8 bases map to TRBD2. The J segment lost 3 bases and the V segment lost 1 base, leaving 3 bases of the junction unmatched. The length of the CDR3 is 15 residues. The germline V gene encodes CDR1 SGHTA and CDR2 FQGNSA. CDR3 loop: CASSLVSGATDTQYF. Here the CDR3 DNA reads TGTGCCAGCAGCTTAGTTAGCGGGGCAACAGATACGCAGTATTTT.

This clonotype was detected ten times or more. The chain has TRBV12-3 or TRBV12-4 and TRBJ1-2; a weak D match, TRBD1 (5 bases). The CDR3 spans 10 residues. Deletions cut 8 bases from V and 6 bases from J, with 7 bases between. The CDR3 DNA sequence: TGTGCCAGCTGGGACGATGGCTACACCTTC. As protein: CASWDDGYTF.

This clonotype was found a few times. The V gene is TRBV6-2 or TRBV6-3, the J gene TRBJ1-5; D is unclear. The germline V and J ends were trimmed by 0 bases and 9 bases, with 12 bases remaining between them. This CDR3 spans 14 amino acids. Per germline, CDR1 MNHEY and CDR2 SVGEGT. The CDR3 bases are TGTGCCAGCAGTTACTCGGGAGGGATAAGGCCCCAGCATTTT. Its translation is CASSYSGGIRPQHF.

Only a few counts were recorded for this clonotype. This chain links TRBV20-1 with TRBJ1-5; 12 bases align to TRBD1. The CDR3 totals 17 residues. The germline CDR1 and CDR2 sequences are DFQATT and SNEGSKA (reference sequence). Losses at the gene ends were 2 bases for V and 2 bases for J; bases not matched to a gene: 7. CDR3 in DNA: TGCAGTGCTAGAAGGGGGACAGGGGGCGCTGGCAATCAGCCCCAGCATTTT. Amino acids: CSARRGTGGAGNQPQHF.

This clonotype was seen ten or more times. The rearrangement links TRBV7-9 to TRBJ2-3; D may be TRBD2 (5 bases). The CDR3 has 13 residues. Germline values: CDR1 SEHNR, CDR2 FQNEAQ (reference sequence). Trimming cost V 3 bases and J 5 bases, with 9 bases left between them. The CDR3 DNA is TGTGCCAGCAGCTTTAGTGGGAGAGATACGCAGTATTTT. Translation gives CASSFSGRDTQYF.

The CDR3, as DNA: TGCAGTGCGAGTCCGGGGTTTGATGGGGGTGGCTACACCTTC. Translated, it gives CSASPGFDGGGYTF. The chain joins TRBV20-1 to TRBJ1-2, with a tentative D call TRBD1 (5 bases). V dropped 6 bases and J dropped 7 bases, with 21 bases sitting between them. The germline CDR1 and CDR2 sequences are DFQATT and SNEGSKA (reference sequence). CDR3 length: 14 residues.

The chain has TRBV20-1 and TRBJ2-3; 7 nucleotides align to TRBD2. Germline lookup yields CDR1 DFQATT and CDR2 SNEGSKA (reference sequence). This CDR3 comprises 15 residues. V gave up 0 bases and J gave up 2 bases; unmatched junction bases: 5. For the CDR3, the DNA is TGCAGTGCTAGAGATTTCAGCGGGGCCACAGATACGCAGTATTTT. Its protein is CSARDFSGATDTQYF.

At least ten counts were recorded for this clonotype. This chain joins TRBV14 and TRBJ2-3; possibly TRBD1 or TRBD2 for D (5 bases each). Germline loops: CDR1 SGHDN, CDR2 FVKESK. The CDR3 extends over 15 amino acids. Trimming took 4 bases from V and 6 from J, leaving 17 bases between them. CDR3 protein: CASSPLIRGADTQYF. The DNA of the CDR3 is TGTGCCAGCAGCCCCCTTATACGGGGCGCGGATACGCAGTATTTT.